These T cell receptor beta chains were read from a single sample in a study of T cells in Graves' hyperthyroidism and ophthalmopathy. From the multiplex PCR reads, TCRdb called clonotypes with MiXCR, one entry per CDR3 protein. Here the sample spans around 270,000 distinct CDR3 sequences, roughly 19% being singletons. The source material was blood. The receptor set was obtained from a man aged 50 to 60 with Graves' ophthalmopathy. Both conserved end residues are part of each CDR3.

TRBV20-1	TRBJ2-3	CSAYRPWTSGGSTDTQYF
TRBV13	TRBJ2-1	CASSAPTDDSYNEQFF
TRBV5-1	TRBJ2-1	CASTSTVSSGNNEQFF
TRBV24-1	TRBJ2-1	CATSATGSGTNEQFF
TRBV30	TRBJ2-2	CAWSVLGGPNTGELFF
TRBV24-1	TRBJ2-1	CATSDHSGNSYNEQFF
TRBV28	TRBJ1-5	CASSLGRGMTQHF
TRBV10-3	TRBJ1-3	CAISSLDSPGNTIYF
TRBV27	TRBJ2-4	CASSLRRLGGVKNIQYF
TRBV20-1	TRBJ2-7	CSARDRTAYEQYF
TRBV6-2/TRBV6-3	TRBJ1-1	CASKPSGGQYEAFF
TRBV6-6	TRBJ2-7	CASSYTQGSSYEQYF
TRBV29-1	TRBJ2-7	CSVYAPGQGTHEQYF
TRBV27	TRBJ1-5	CASSSGTVGQPQHF
TRBV9	TRBJ1-6	CASSAGTVHNSPLHF
TRBV4-1	TRBJ2-2	CASSQEQGAAGELFF
TRBV3-1	TRBJ2-2	CASSQVSTGELFF
TRBV18	TRBJ1-3	CASSPLQDNSGNTIYF
TRBV3-1	TRBJ2-5	CASSQGAGVLETQYF
TRBV12-3/TRBV12-4	TRBJ1-6	CASSRTGGGNSPLHF
TRBV20-1	TRBJ2-7	CSARDGIYEQYF
TRBV6-1	TRBJ2-1	CASSERGFWEQFF
TRBV7-3	TRBJ2-1	CASKSSGRGVPPYNEQFF
TRBV6-5	TRBJ1-1	CASSYGVGRKHEAFF
TRBV5-8	TRBJ1-5	CARSVGTAPNQPQHF
TRBV7-2	TRBJ1-2	CASSFSQGLSNYGYTF
TRBV6-1	TRBJ2-5	CASSRTSLETQYF